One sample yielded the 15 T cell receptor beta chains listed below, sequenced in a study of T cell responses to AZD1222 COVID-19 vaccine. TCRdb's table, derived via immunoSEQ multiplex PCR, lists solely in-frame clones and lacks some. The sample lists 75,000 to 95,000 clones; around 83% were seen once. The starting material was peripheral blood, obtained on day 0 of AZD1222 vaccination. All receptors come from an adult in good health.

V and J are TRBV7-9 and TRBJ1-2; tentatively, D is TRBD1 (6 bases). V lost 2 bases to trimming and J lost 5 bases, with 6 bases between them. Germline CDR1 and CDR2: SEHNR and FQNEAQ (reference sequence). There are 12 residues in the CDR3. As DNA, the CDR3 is TGTGCCAGCAGCTTACAGGGGTATGGCTACACCTTC. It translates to CASSLQGYGYTF.

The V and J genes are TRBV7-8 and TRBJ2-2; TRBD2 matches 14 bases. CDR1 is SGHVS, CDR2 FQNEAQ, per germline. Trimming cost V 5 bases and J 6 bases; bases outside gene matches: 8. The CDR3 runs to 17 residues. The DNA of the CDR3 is TGTGCCAGCAGCCCCAGACTAGCGGGGGGGAGATCCGGGGAGCTGTTTTTT. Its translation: CASSPRLAGGRSGELFF.

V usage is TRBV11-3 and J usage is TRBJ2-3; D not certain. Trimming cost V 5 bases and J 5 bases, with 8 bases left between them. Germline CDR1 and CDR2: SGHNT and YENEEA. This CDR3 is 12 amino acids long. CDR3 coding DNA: TGTGCCAGCAGCCCAGGTGGAGATACGCAGTATTTT. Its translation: CASSPGGDTQYF.

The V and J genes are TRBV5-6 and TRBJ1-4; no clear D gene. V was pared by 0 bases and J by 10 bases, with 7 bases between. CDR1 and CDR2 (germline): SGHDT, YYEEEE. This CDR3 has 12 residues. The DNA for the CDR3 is TGTGCCAGCAGCTTGGAAGTGGGAAAACTGTTTTTT. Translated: CASSLEVGKLFF.

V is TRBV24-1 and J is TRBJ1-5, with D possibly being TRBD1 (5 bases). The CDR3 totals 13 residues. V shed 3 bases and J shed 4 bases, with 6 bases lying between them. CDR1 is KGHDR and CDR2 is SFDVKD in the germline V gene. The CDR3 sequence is CATSDDRNQPQHF. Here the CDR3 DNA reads TGTGCCACCAGTGATGACAGAAATCAGCCCCAGCATTTT.

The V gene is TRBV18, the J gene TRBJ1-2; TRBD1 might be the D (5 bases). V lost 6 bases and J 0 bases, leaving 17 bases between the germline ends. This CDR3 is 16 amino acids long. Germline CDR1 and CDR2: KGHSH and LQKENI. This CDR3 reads CASSRTRDVTNYGYTF. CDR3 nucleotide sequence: TGTGCCAGCTCGCGAACACGGGACGTAACTAACTATGGCTACACCTTC.

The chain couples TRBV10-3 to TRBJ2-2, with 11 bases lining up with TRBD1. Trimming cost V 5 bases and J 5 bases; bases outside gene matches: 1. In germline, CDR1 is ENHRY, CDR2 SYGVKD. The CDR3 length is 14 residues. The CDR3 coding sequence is TGTGCCATCAGTTGGGACAGGGGGACCGGGGAGCTGTTTTTT. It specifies CAISWDRGTGELFF.

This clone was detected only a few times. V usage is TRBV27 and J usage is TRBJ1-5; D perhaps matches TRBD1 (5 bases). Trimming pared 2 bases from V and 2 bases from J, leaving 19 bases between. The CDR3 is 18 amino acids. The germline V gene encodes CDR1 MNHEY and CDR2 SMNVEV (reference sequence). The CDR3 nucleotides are TGTGCCAGCAGTTTAACGTGGGGCGCTCGGGGCGGCAATCAGCCCCAGCATTTT. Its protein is CASSLTWGARGGNQPQHF.

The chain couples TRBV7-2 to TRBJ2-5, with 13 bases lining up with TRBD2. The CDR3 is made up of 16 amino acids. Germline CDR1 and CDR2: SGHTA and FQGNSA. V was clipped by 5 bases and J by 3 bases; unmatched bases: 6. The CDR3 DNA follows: TGTGCCAGCAGCCCCCTAGGACTAGCGGGGGAAGAGACCCAGTACTTC. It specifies CASSPLGLAGEETQYF.

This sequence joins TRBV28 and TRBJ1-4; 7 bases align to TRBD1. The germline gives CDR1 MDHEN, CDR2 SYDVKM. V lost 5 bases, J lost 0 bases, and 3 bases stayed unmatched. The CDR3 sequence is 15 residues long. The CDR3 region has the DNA TGTGCCAGCAGTGTTACAGGGGCAACTAATGAAAAACTGTTTTTT. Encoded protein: CASSVTGATNEKLFF.

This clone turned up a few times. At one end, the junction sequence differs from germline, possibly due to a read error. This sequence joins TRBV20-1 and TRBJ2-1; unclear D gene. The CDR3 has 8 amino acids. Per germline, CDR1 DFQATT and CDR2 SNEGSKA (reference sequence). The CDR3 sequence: CSARGLLF. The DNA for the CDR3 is TGCAGTGCTAGAGGTCTACTCTTC.

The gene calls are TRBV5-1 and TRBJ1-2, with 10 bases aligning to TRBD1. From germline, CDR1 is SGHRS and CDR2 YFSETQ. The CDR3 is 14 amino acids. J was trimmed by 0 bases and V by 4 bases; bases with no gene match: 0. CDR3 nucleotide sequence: TGCGCCAGCAGCGGACAGGGGGCTAACTATGGCTACACCTTC. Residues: CASSGQGANYGYTF.

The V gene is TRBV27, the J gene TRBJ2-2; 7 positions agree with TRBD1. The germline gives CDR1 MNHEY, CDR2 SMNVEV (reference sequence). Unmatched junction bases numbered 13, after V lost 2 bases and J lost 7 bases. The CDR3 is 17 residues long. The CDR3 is CASSLRPRGYFGGELFF. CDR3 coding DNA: TGTGCCAGCAGTTTAAGGCCCAGGGGGTATTTTGGCGGGGAGCTGTTTTTT.

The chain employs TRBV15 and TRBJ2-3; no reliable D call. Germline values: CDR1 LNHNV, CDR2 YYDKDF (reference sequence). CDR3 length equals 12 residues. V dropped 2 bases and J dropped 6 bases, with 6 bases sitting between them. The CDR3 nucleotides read TGTGCCACCAGCAGAAGATCGGATACGCAGTATTTT. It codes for CATSRRSDTQYF.

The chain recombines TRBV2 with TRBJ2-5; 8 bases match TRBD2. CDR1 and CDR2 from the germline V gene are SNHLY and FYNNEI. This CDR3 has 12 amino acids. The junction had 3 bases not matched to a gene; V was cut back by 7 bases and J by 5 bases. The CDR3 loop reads CASIGLAETQYF. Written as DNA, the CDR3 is TGTGCCAGCATCGGACTAGCCGAGACCCAGTACTTC. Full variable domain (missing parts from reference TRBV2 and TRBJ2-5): EPEVTQTPSHQVTQMGQEVILRCVPISNHLYFYWYRQILGQKVEFLVSFYNNEISEKSEIFDDQFSVERPDGSNFTLKIRSTKLEDSAMYFCASIGLAETQYFGPGTRLLVL.